The T cell receptor (beta chain) described here comes from a study of T cells in narcolepsy. Study-wide points: Same-patient CSF and blood CD4+ T cell clonotypes included HCRT-specific and TRIB2-specific autoreactive ones.

On this clone: The target antigen is unknown.

Clones were read by immunoSEQ multiplex PCR, and TCRdb kept only the in-frame ones, dropping some. The data contain 25,000 to 35,000 clones, about three quarters of them seen just once; the ten biggest clones take up about 1.3%. CDR1 and CDR2 from the germline V gene are SGHNT and YYREEE (reference sequence). CDR3 size: 11 residues. With 0 bases removed from V and 5 bases from J, the gap between germline ends came to 2 bases. The chain employs TRBV5-4 and TRBJ1-2; D gene unclear. The TCR sequence derives from a human donor with narcolepsy. The sequencing input was CD45RA- memory CD4+ T cells from PBMCs. The chain's CDR3 is CASSLGYGYTF. DNA for the CDR3: TGTGCCAGCAGCTTGGGATATGGCTACACCTTC.